This T cell receptor beta chain comes out of a study of regulatory dendritic cells for organ transplantation. Whole-study findings and limits: Resting memory CD8+ T cells held the most alloreactive clonotypes.

The germline CDR1 and CDR2 sequences are SEHNR and FQNEAQ (reference sequence). This CDR3 comprises 13 residues. V lost 1 base to trimming and J lost 6 bases; unmatched junction nucleotides: 1. The repertoire was sequenced with immunoSEQ multiplex PCR; TCRdb's copy has only in-frame clones and lacks some. Here the sample spans 29,000 or so clones, over 75% being singletons. Notes on this clone: The antigen remains undetermined.

The chain has TRBV7-9 and TRBJ1-2, with 8 nucleotides matching TRBD1. The sample was memory CD4+ T cells from blood. Subset noted: CD45RO+ memory T cells. The clonotype comes from a human donor in good health. CDR3 in amino acids: CASSLVQGDGYTF. In DNA, the CDR3 is TGTGCCAGCAGCTTAGTACAGGGGGATGGCTACACCTTC.